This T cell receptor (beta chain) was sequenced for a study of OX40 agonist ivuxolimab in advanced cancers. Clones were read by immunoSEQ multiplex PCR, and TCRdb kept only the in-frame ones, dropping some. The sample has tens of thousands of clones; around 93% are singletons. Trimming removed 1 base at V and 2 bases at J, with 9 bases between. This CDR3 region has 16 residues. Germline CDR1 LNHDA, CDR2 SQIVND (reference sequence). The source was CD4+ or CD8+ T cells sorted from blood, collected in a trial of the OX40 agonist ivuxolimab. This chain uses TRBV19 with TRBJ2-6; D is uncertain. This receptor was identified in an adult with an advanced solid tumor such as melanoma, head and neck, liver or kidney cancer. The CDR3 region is CASSIGTSTGANVLTF. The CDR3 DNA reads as TGTGCCAGTAGTATAGGGACCTCCACTGGGGCCAACGTCCTGACTTTC.